This T cell receptor (beta chain) was documented in a study of T cell responses to AZD1222 COVID-19 vaccine. V gave up 3 bases and J gave up 5 bases; unmatched junction bases: 5. Germline V lookup: CDR1 SEHNR, CDR2 FQNEAQ (reference sequence). This CDR3 has 15 residues. This clone was observed a handful of times. The protocol was immunoSEQ multiplex PCR, while the TCRdb copy is restricted to in-frame clones and leaves out a portion. Here the sample spans approximately 140,000 clones, more than 85% being singletons. The sequenced sample was peripheral blood, obtained on day 0 of AZD1222 vaccination. This chain joins TRBV7-9 and TRBJ1-4, with TRBD1 identical over 8 bases. The clonotype was recovered from an adult in good health. This chain's CDR3 is CASSLGQVPNEKLFF. Written as DNA, the CDR3 is TGTGCCAGCAGCTTGGGACAGGTACCAAATGAAAAACTGTTTTTT.